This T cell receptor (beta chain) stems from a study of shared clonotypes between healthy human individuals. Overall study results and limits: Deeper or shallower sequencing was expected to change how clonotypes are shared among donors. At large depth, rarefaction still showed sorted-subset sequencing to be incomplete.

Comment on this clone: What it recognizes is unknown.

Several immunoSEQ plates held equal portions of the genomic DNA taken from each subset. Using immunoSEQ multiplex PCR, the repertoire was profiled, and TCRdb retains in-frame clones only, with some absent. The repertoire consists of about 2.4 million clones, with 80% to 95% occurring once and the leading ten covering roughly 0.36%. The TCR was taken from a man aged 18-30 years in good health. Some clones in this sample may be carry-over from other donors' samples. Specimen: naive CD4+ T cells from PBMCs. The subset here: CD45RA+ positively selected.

CDR3 DNA sequence: TGTGCCAGCAGCTCCCCTGAGGCGGGAGTTGTAGGTGAGCAGTTCTTC. As protein: CASSSPEAGVVGEQFF. The chain links TRBV7-3 to TRBJ2-1; 7 nucleotides agree with TRBD2. The ends lost 4 bases at V and 9 bases at J; junction bases unmatched: 15. There are 16 residues in the CDR3. Germline V gene sequence: CDR1 SGHTA, CDR2 FQGTGA.